These 18 T cell receptor beta chains originate from one sample sequenced in a study of blood T cells in healthy people across ages. PCR was performed a second time for about 6 to 12 cycles using a sample-barcoded 5' primer and a J-beta primer mix. Via MiXCR, TCRdb re-called the 5' RACE reads, giving one row per CDR3 protein. The repertoire consists of about 1 million distinct CDR3 sequences, with under 30% occurring once and the leading ten covering approximately 0.71%. These data were likewise used in another study, on T cells of mothers and their children.

The source material was blood. The receptors were sampled from a girl aged 2 to 9 in good health.

The V call is TRBV4-1, the J call TRBJ2-5; possible D gene TRBD2, 5 bases. The J call may be wrong; the DNA end is better matched by TRBJ2-1. The germline gives CDR1 MGHRA, CDR2 YSYEKL. This CDR3 spans 13 amino acids. CDR3 coding DNA: TGCGCCAGCAGCCAAGACCCTAGCTACGAGCAGTTCTTC. Translating gives CASSQDPSYEQFF.

This clonotype was recorded at least ten times. This chain joins TRBV12-3 or TRBV12-4 and TRBJ2-7; D unresolved. Deletions cut 3 bases from V and 0 bases from J, with 9 bases between. The CDR3 is 14 amino acids. The CDR3 region is CASSFGLASYEQYF. The CDR3 coding sequence is TGTGCCAGCAGTTTTGGGCTGGCCTCCTACGAGCAGTACTTC.

CDR3 residues: CASSATGFNEQYF. CDR3 nucleotides: TGTGCCAGCAGTGCAACAGGGTTCAACGAGCAGTACTTC. The rearrangement joins TRBV6-2 or TRBV6-3 to TRBJ2-7, with D perhaps TRBD1 (6 bases). Per the germline V gene, CDR1 is MNHEY and CDR2 is SVGEGT. The CDR3 covers 13 residues. The ends were cut back, 5 bases at V and 5 bases at J, with 13 bases in the middle.

The chain couples TRBV7-3 to TRBJ2-5; D not certain. The J call may not be correct, given that the DNA end is closer to TRBJ2-1. CDR1 SGHTA and CDR2 FQGTGA come from the germline V gene. The CDR3 loop spans 13 amino acids. CDR3: CASSFNLGYEQFF. CDR3 nucleotides: TGTGCCAGCAGCTTTAATTTGGGGTATGAGCAGTTCTTC.

This clonotype has more than one count but fewer than ten. V gene TRBV12-3 or TRBV12-4 combines with J gene TRBJ2-3; tentatively, D is TRBD2 (5 bases). This CDR3 contains 13 residues. V was pared by 7 bases and J by 5 bases, with 13 bases between. Written as DNA, the CDR3 is TGTGCCAGCATAGGGAGTTCGATAGATACGCAGTATTTT. Its translation: CASIGSSIDTQYF.

The rearrangement links TRBV6-2 or TRBV6-3 to TRBJ2-1; 8 nucleotides line up with TRBD1. The CDR3 has 17 residues. From germline, CDR1 is MNHEY and CDR2 SVGEGT. With V trimmed by 2 bases and J by 8 bases, 14 bases remained unmatched. CDR3: CASSYTKSGGEKDEQFF. CDR3 nucleotides: TGTGCCAGCAGTTACACAAAATCAGGGGGCGAGAAAGATGAGCAGTTCTTC.

The rearrangement joins TRBV28 to TRBJ2-7; D gene unclear. The length of the CDR3 is 13 residues. The germline V and J ends were trimmed by 6 bases and 1 base, with 10 bases remaining between them. Germline CDR1 MDHEN, CDR2 SYDVKM. The CDR3 is CASRIDGSYEQYF. The CDR3 bases are TGTGCCAGCAGAATTGACGGTTCCTACGAGCAGTACTTC.

The gene calls are TRBV12-3 or TRBV12-4 and TRBJ1-5; unclear D gene. The CDR3 extends over 15 amino acids. V was shortened by 5 bases and J by 3 bases, with 14 bases between the two germline ends. The CDR3 region is CASSIREGFNQPQHF. As DNA, the CDR3 is TGTGCCAGCAGTATCCGGGAAGGGTTCAATCAGCCCCAGCATTTT.

Only a few counts were recorded for this clonotype. This sequence joins TRBV29-1 and TRBJ2-5; 12 bases map to TRBD2. This CDR3 is built from 13 residues. Germline CDR1 reads SQVTM; CDR2 reads ANQGSEA. V gave up 3 bases and J gave up 6 bases; unmatched junction bases: 2. The CDR3 DNA reads TGCAGCGTTGACGGGACTAGCGGGCAGACCCAGTACTTC. Protein sequence: CSVDGTSGQTQYF.

There are a few counts of this clonotype. At one end the junction does not follow the germline gene, possibly because of a read error. This chain uses TRBV11-3 with TRBJ2-1; TRBD2 matches at 7 bases. This CDR3 has 17 amino acids. CDR1 SGHNT and CDR2 YENEEA come from the germline V gene. In nucleotides, the CDR3 is TGTGCCAGCAGCTTAATGGCACTAAACCAGCGGGGAAATGAGCAGCTCTTC. It encodes CASSLMALNQRGNEQLF.

The V call is TRBV28, the J call TRBJ2-5; D unresolved. This CDR3 has 16 amino acids. CDR1 and CDR2 from the germline V gene are MDHEN and SYDVKM. Trimming pared 2 bases from V and 2 bases from J, leaving 15 bases between. This CDR3 is CASSLNYQTLQETQYF. The CDR3 nucleotides are TGTGCCAGCAGTTTAAATTATCAGACACTACAAGAGACCCAGTACTTC. Together with reference TRBV28 and TRBJ2-5, the CDR3 gives the full variable domain: DVKVTQSSRYLVKRTGEKVFLECVQDMDHENMFWYRQDPGLGLRLIYFSYDVKMKEKGDIPEGYSVSREKKERFSLILESASTNQTSMYLCASSLNYQTLQETQYFGPGTRLLVL.

This clonotype was counted only a few times. This chain uses TRBV7-3 with TRBJ2-3; TRBD2 aligns across 8 bases. J lost 2 bases, V lost 8 bases, and 6 bases had no gene match. CDR1 is SGHTA and CDR2 is FQGTGA in the germline V gene. CDR3 size: 14 residues. CDR3 sequence: CASGVGGVTDTQYF. The CDR3 DNA follows: TGTGCCAGCGGGGTCGGGGGGGTCACAGATACGCAGTATTTT.

This clonotype has just a few counts. The chain uses TRBV3-1 and TRBJ2-5; 10 nucleotides line up with TRBD1. This CDR3 comprises 13 residues. The V segment lost 3 bases and the J segment 11 bases; nucleotides outside the gene matches: 6. Germline CDR1 is LGHDT and CDR2 is YNNKEL (reference sequence). The CDR3 here is CASSQGQGREQYF. CDR3 DNA: TGTGCCAGCAGCCAGGGACAGGGGCGGGAGCAGTACTTC.

This clonotype was counted a few times. The rearrangement joins TRBV7-9 to TRBJ2-5; D not certain. CDR1 SEHNR and CDR2 FQNEAQ come from the germline V gene (reference sequence). V lost 7 bases to trimming and J lost 0 bases, with 9 bases between them. The CDR3 is 13 residues long. The CDR3 sequence: CASIRMYQETQYF. DNA of the CDR3: TGTGCCAGCATTCGGATGTACCAAGAGACCCAGTACTTC.

This clonotype has just a few counts. J is TRBJ1-3 and V is TRBV6-1, with 7 bases aligning to TRBD1. The CDR3 extends over 17 amino acids. The germline CDR1 and CDR2 sequences are MNHNS and SASEGT. Trimming removed 6 bases from V and 9 bases from J; junction bases left unmatched: 20. The CDR3 DNA is TGTGCCAGCAGACAGGGGCCCTCCTTGGGCTCTGGAGGCACCATATATTTT. Amino acid sequence: CASRQGPSLGSGGTIYF.

The sample holds a few counts of this clonotype. It is likely a read error, because the conserved phenylalanine at the end of the CDR3 is missing. This chain joins TRBV11-2 and TRBJ1-1; weak D call: TRBD1 (5 bases). V gave up 4 bases and J gave up 1 base, with 10 bases separating them. The CDR3 loop spans 14 amino acids. Looked up from germline, CDR1 is SGHAT and CDR2 is FQNNGV. CDR3 nucleotides: TGTGCCAGCAGCTCTAGAGACAGGAACACTGAAGCTTTCTCT. This sequence encodes CASSSRDRNTEAFS.

The chain couples TRBV24-1 to TRBJ2-1; 7 positions agree with TRBD2. The V segment lost 5 bases and the J segment 5 bases; nucleotides outside the gene matches: 14. Germline V CDR1 and CDR2: KGHDR, SFDVKD. The CDR3 is made up of 17 amino acids. CDR3 protein: CATSGQSRVLADNEQFF. The CDR3 coding sequence is TGTGCCACCAGTGGCCAGAGCAGGGTTCTAGCGGACAATGAGCAGTTCTTC.

This clonotype was recorded a few times. The chain joins TRBV4-1 to TRBJ1-2; 7 bases fit TRBD1. The CDR3 loop spans 15 amino acids. Germline trimming cut 3 bases from V and 7 bases from J; bases unmatched to any gene: 11. In germline, CDR1 is MGHRA, CDR2 YSYEKL. In DNA, the CDR3 is TGCGCCAGCAGCCAGGAAACCGGACAGGCCCTTGGCTACACCTTC. As protein: CASSQETGQALGYTF.